This T cell receptor (beta chain) emerged from a study of T cells in Graves' hyperthyroidism and ophthalmopathy. This clonotype was found many times. The CDR3 regions of TCR beta were amplified from RNA transcripts. The HTBI primer set drove a first-round RT-PCR of the TCR CDR3. TCRdb called the multiplex PCR reads again in MiXCR, with one record for every CDR3 protein. The sample records 300,000 or so distinct CDR3 sequences, 17% being singletons. The CDR3 runs 14 residues. Germline values: CDR1 SGHTS, CDR2 YDEGEE. Between the trimmed V and J ends, which lost 5 bases and 1 base, there was a span of 10 bases.

This clonotype was obtained from a woman aged 55-70 years with Graves' ophthalmopathy. V usage is TRBV5-8 and J usage is TRBJ1-3, with D unresolved. Material: blood. In nucleotides, the CDR3 is TGTGCCAGCAGTGAGCCGGAATCTGGAAACACCATATATTTT. It yields the protein CASSEPESGNTIYF.